A single sample gave rise to the 5 T cell receptor beta chains below, sequenced in a study of technical replicates of blood from several donors. Sequencing was performed with immunoSEQ multiplex PCR; in TCRdb, only in-frame clones are kept and a portion is missing. The data hold some 49,000 clones, with about 90% observed a single time. What was sequenced was PBMCs. The receptors come from a human donor in good health. Some clones in this sample may be carry-over from other donors' samples.

The V and J genes are TRBV10-3 and TRBJ1-5, with 8 bases aligning to TRBD1. The germline gives CDR1 ENHRY, CDR2 SYGVKD. The CDR3 is 13 amino acids. V was clipped by 6 bases and J by 8 bases; unmatched bases: 6. CDR3 protein: CAIRDRGGEPQHF. In DNA form, the CDR3 reads TGTGCCATCAGAGACAGGGGTGGTGAGCCCCAGCATTTT.

This chain uses TRBV6-6 with TRBJ1-2; the match to TRBD1 covers 7 bases. The germline gives CDR1 MNHNY, CDR2 SVGAGI (reference sequence). Unmatched junction bases numbered 12, after V lost 7 bases and J lost 7 bases. The length of the CDR3 is 14 residues. CDR3 region: CASIGEGGRGGYTF. In DNA, the CDR3 is TGTGCCAGCATAGGCGAAGGGGGCAGGGGTGGCTACACCTTC.

The rearrangement joins TRBV7-2 to TRBJ2-1, with TRBD2 matching over 8 bases. CDR3 length equals 14 residues. CDR1 and CDR2 from the germline V gene are SGHTA and FQGNSA. Trimming removed 5 bases from V and 8 bases from J; junction bases left unmatched: 8. The CDR3 here is CASSPGTRGHEQFF. The CDR3 nucleotides are TGTGCCAGCAGCCCCGGGACTAGAGGTCATGAGCAGTTCTTC. The full variable domain, its missing parts supplied by reference TRBV7-2 and TRBJ2-1, is GAGVSQSPSNKVTEKGKDVELRCDPISGHTALYWYRQSLGQGLEFLIYFQGNSAPDKSGLPSDRFSAERTGGSVSTLTIQRTQQEDSAVYLCASSPGTRGHEQFFGPGTRLTVL.

This clone was seen just once. The V and J genes are TRBV6-1 and TRBJ2-1, with 12 bases identical to TRBD2. The germline CDR1 and CDR2 sequences are MNHNS and SASEGT. The CDR3 loop spans 14 amino acids. V shed 5 bases, J shed 10 bases, and the junction held 6 bases outside the gene matches. The DNA for the CDR3 is TGTGCCAGCAGTAGGACTAGCGGGATAGGGGAGCAGTTCTTC. Amino acids: CASSRTSGIGEQFF.

V usage is TRBV20-1 and J usage is TRBJ1-2; TRBD1 might be the D (6 bases). The CDR3 covers 11 residues. Germline CDR1 DFQATT, CDR2 SNEGSKA (reference sequence). Trimming pared 0 bases from V and 12 bases from J, leaving 11 bases between. The CDR3 loop reads CSARDQRGNTF. The CDR3 DNA follows: TGCAGTGCTAGAGATCAAAGGGGGAACACCTTC.